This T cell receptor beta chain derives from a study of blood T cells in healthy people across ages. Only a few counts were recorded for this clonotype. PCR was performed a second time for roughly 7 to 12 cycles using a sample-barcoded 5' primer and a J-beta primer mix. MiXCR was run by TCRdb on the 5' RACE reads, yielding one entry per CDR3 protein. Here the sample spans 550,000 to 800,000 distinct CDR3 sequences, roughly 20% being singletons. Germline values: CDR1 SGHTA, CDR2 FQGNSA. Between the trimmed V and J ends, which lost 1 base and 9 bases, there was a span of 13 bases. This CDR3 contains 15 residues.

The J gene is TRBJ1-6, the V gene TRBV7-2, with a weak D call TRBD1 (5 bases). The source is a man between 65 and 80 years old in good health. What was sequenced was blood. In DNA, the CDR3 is TGTGCCAGCAGCTTAGGGGGGGGGGAGGTTTCACCCCTCCACTTT. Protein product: CASSLGGGEVSPLHF.